These 23 T cell receptor beta chains were all obtained from the same sample, sequenced in a study of blood T cells in healthy people across ages. The second PCR ran roughly 7 to 11 cycles with a sample-barcoded 5' primer and J-beta primers. TCRdb reprocessed the 5' RACE reads via MiXCR and lists one record per CDR3 protein. Of 500,000 to 600,000 distinct CDR3 sequences in the sample, 25% to 30% are singletons; the top ten hold around a sixth. The source material was blood. The origin of the receptors is a woman between 70 and 85 years old in good health.

The sample holds a few counts of this clonotype. This chain links TRBV7-2 with TRBJ2-5; tentative D call: TRBD1 (6 bases). There are 15 residues in the CDR3. Between the trimmed V and J ends, which lost 1 base and 3 bases, there was a span of 12 bases. In germline, CDR1 is SGHTA, CDR2 FQGNSA. The DNA for the CDR3 is TGTGCCAGCAGCTTAGATTCCCGGGACAAAGAGACCCAGTACTTC. Amino acids: CASSLDSRDKETQYF.

The V call is TRBV7-3, the J call TRBJ1-2; D is unresolved. The V gene lost 5 bases and the J gene lost 5 bases, with 12 bases spanning the gap. Germline CDR1 reads SGHTA; CDR2 reads FQGTGA. This CDR3 is 13 amino acids long. The CDR3 DNA is TGTGCCAGCAGCGACCAGCCTACGTATGGCTACACCTTC. It is translated as CASSDQPTYGYTF. Together with reference TRBV7-3 and TRBJ1-2, the CDR3 gives the full variable domain: GAGVSQTPSNKVTEKGKYVELRCDPISGHTALYWYRQSLGQGPEFLIYFQGTGAADDSGLPNDRFFAVRPEGSVSTLKIQRTERGDSAVYLCASSDQPTYGYTFGSGTRLTVV.

The chain uses TRBV20-1 and TRBJ1-2, with 8 bases lining up with TRBD1. CDR3 size: 13 residues. J was trimmed by 4 bases and V by 6 bases; bases with no gene match: 7. Germline values: CDR1 DFQATT, CDR2 SNEGSKA (reference sequence). CDR3 in amino acids: CSAPGQGSYGYTF. CDR3 DNA sequence: TGCAGTGCCCCTGGACAGGGAAGCTATGGCTACACCTTC.

This clonotype was seen more than once but under ten times. The chain links TRBV4-3 to TRBJ1-4; D is possibly TRBD1 (6 bases). V lost 2 bases and J 8 bases, leaving 27 bases between the germline ends. In germline, CDR1 is LGHNA, CDR2 YSLEER. There are 19 residues in the CDR3. CDR3 DNA: TGCGCCAGCAGCCAATTTACCGGGACATCGATACCGGCTGAAGAAAAACTGTTTTTT. Protein: CASSQFTGTSIPAEEKLFF.

This clonotype was counted ten times or more. The chain is built from TRBV6-2 or TRBV6-3 and TRBJ2-1; 8 bases align to TRBD1. After removal of 4 bases from V and 4 bases from J, the junction contained 6 bases not matched to a gene. The CDR3 length is 15 residues. The germline V gene encodes CDR1 MNHEY and CDR2 SVGEGT. CDR3 sequence: CASSLQGVSYNEQFF. In nucleotides, the CDR3 is TGTGCCAGCAGTTTACAGGGGGTCTCATACAATGAGCAGTTCTTC.

The chain has TRBV7-2 and TRBJ1-5; D is possibly TRBD1 (6 bases). The CDR3 loop spans 15 amino acids. CDR1 SGHTA and CDR2 FQGNSA come from the germline V gene. The V end was cut by 1 base, the J end by 6 bases, with 13 bases between. The DNA for the CDR3 is TGTGCCAGCAGCTTAGTGGGGGGGCAGGGTCAGCCCCAGCATTTT. The encoded protein is CASSLVGGQGQPQHF. Based on the CDR3 plus reference TRBV7-2 and TRBJ1-5, the full variable domain is GAGVSQSPSNKVTEKGKDVELRCDPISGHTALYWYRQSLGQGLEFLIYFQGNSAPDKSGLPSDRFSAERTGGSVSTLTIQRTQQEDSAVYLCASSLVGGQGQPQHFGDGTRLSIL.

The rearrangement uses TRBV7-2 and TRBJ1-4, with D uncertain. CDR3 size: 14 residues. V gave up 3 bases and J gave up 0 bases, with 5 bases separating them. Germline CDR1 reads SGHTA; CDR2 reads FQGNSA. The CDR3 sequence: CASSFTPTNEKLFF. In DNA form, the CDR3 reads TGTGCCAGCAGCTTTACCCCAACTAATGAAAAACTGTTTTTT. Variable domain in full (rest from reference TRBV7-2 and TRBJ1-4): GAGVSQSPSNKVTEKGKDVELRCDPISGHTALYWYRQSLGQGLEFLIYFQGNSAPDKSGLPSDRFSAERTGGSVSTLTIQRTQQEDSAVYLCASSFTPTNEKLFFGSGTQLSVL.

A word on this clonotype: This may be a read error, as it is one base from a much larger clone. The chain carries TRBV7-2 and TRBJ2-1, with 7 bases matching TRBD2. CDR3 length equals 15 residues. Germline V gene sequence: CDR1 SGHTA, CDR2 FQGNSA. The CDR3 DNA reads as TGTGCCAGCAGCTTGAGCGGGGTCTCCTGCAATGAGCAGTTCTTC. Its translation: CASSLSGVSCNEQFF.

This clonotype was counted a few times. The chain carries TRBV5-8 and TRBJ2-5, with 7 nucleotides matching TRBD1. The V segment lost 2 bases and the J segment 4 bases; nucleotides outside the gene matches: 8. There are 15 residues in the CDR3. Germline CDR1 and CDR2: SGHTS and YDEGEE. CDR3: CASSFWGQQRETQYF. The CDR3 DNA sequence: TGTGCCAGCAGCTTTTGGGGACAGCAACGAGAGACCCAGTACTTC.

The chain employs TRBV7-2 and TRBJ1-2, with D uncertain. The germline V gene encodes CDR1 SGHTA and CDR2 FQGNSA. This CDR3 is built from 13 residues. Trimming pared 5 bases from V and 0 bases from J, leaving 7 bases between. The CDR3 protein is CASSHPTNYGYTF. CDR3 nucleotide sequence: TGTGCCAGCAGCCACCCCACTAACTATGGCTACACCTTC.

This clonotype was seen a few times. DNA of the CDR3: TGTGCCAGCAGTTTTCAGGGGCGAGTCTCCTACGAGCAGTACTTC. Amino acid sequence: CASSFQGRVSYEQYF. The chain uses TRBV12-3 or TRBV12-4 and TRBJ2-7; perhaps TRBD1 as D (6 bases). This CDR3 has 15 amino acids. V lost 3 bases, J lost 0 bases, and 12 bases lay in between.

This clonotype was counted only a few times. V gene TRBV3-1 combines with J gene TRBJ1-6; D is perhaps TRBD1 (5 bases). The CDR3 is 15 amino acids. Trimming left V 7 bases short and J 8 bases short, with 18 bases between. From germline, CDR1 is LGHDT and CDR2 YNNKEL (reference sequence). In DNA form, the CDR3 reads TGTGCCAGCACCCTAAGAGGAGGGGTTGATTCACCCCTCCACTTT. This translates into CASTLRGGVDSPLHF.

V usage is TRBV7-3 and J usage is TRBJ1-3, with a weak D call TRBD1 (5 bases). There are 15 residues in the CDR3. Trimming took off 5 bases at V and 2 bases at J, with 13 bases between the two ends. Germline loops: CDR1 SGHTA, CDR2 FQGTGA. DNA for the CDR3: TGTGCCAGCAGCATAGAACCAGGGACTGGAAACACCATATATTTT. Protein sequence: CASSIEPGTGNTIYF.

This clonotype has only a few counts. DNA for the CDR3: TGTGCCAGCTCACCAAGCGAAGGCAGTGGGGGTTCTGGAAACACCATATATTTT. Amino acid sequence: CASSPSEGSGGSGNTIYF. The V gene is TRBV18, the J gene TRBJ1-3, with D perhaps TRBD1 (5 bases). Germline assignment: CDR1 KGHSH and CDR2 LQKENI. This CDR3 spans 18 amino acids. The germline V and J ends were trimmed by 2 bases and 1 base, with 18 bases remaining between them.

This chain links TRBV5-1 with TRBJ2-1; 7 positions agree with TRBD2. This CDR3 contains 16 residues. J was trimmed by 3 bases and V by 4 bases; bases with no gene match: 10. Germline loops: CDR1 SGHRS, CDR2 YFSETQ. The CDR3 DNA reads TGCGCCAGCAGCAAGGACGGGGCTAGCGGCTACAATGAGCAGTTCTTC. It yields the protein CASSKDGASGYNEQFF.

This clonotype was seen a handful of times. V and J are TRBV6-2 or TRBV6-3 and TRBJ2-5; D is unresolved. V was trimmed by 11 bases and J by 1 base, leaving 17 bases between them. The CDR3 has 14 residues. CDR1 is MNHEY, CDR2 SVGEGT, per germline. CDR3 sequence reads: CALRRLARQETQYF. The CDR3 DNA sequence: TGTGCCCTCAGGCGGTTAGCACGCCAAGAGACCCAGTACTTC.

This sequence joins TRBV20-1 and TRBJ2-3; 7 bases agree with TRBD2. CDR1 is DFQATT, CDR2 SNEGSKA, per germline (reference sequence). The CDR3 is made up of 13 amino acids. V lost 5 bases to trimming and J lost 2 bases; unmatched junction nucleotides: 4. CDR3 nucleotide sequence: TGCAGTGCTTTAAGCGGGGACACAGATACGCAGTATTTT. Amino acids: CSALSGDTDTQYF.

V and J are TRBV29-1 and TRBJ2-5; 8 nucleotides align to TRBD1. V lost 3 bases and J lost 1; bases outside the gene matches: 1. Germline values: CDR1 SQVTM, CDR2 ANQGSEA. The CDR3 is 13 amino acids. CDR3 in amino acids: CSVDDRGQETQYF. The CDR3 bases are TGCAGCGTTGATGACAGGGGCCAAGAGACCCAGTACTTC.

J is TRBJ2-1 and V is TRBV6-5, with 13 nucleotides matching TRBD2. Per germline, CDR1 MNHEY and CDR2 SVGAGI. The CDR3 is 19 residues long. With 2 bases clipped from V and 1 base from J, the junction kept 8 bases outside the gene matches. The CDR3: CASSYRSGLAGYSYNEQFF. The CDR3 DNA is TGTGCCAGCAGTTACAGGTCGGGACTAGCGGGATATTCCTACAATGAGCAGTTCTTC.

This clonotype turned up a few times. The DNA for the CDR3 is TGTGCCAGCAGTCGGAGTCAGGGGTCTGGCTACACCTTC. This gives the protein CASSRSQGSGYTF. The V and J genes are TRBV3-1 and TRBJ1-2; D might be TRBD1 (6 bases). The CDR3 totals 13 residues. Trimming removed 6 bases from V and 7 bases from J, with 15 bases in between. Looked up from germline, CDR1 is LGHDT and CDR2 is YNNKEL (reference sequence).

The J gene is TRBJ1-4, the V gene TRBV12-3 or TRBV12-4, with D unresolved. CDR3 length: 13 residues. V was cut by 5 bases and J by 0 bases, with 4 bases left in between. CDR3 loop: CASSDATNEKLFF. For the CDR3, the DNA is TGTGCCAGCAGTGATGCAACTAATGAAAAACTGTTTTTT.

This clonotype occurred a few times. CDR3: CASSNVRGPTYEQYF. In nucleotides, the CDR3 is TGTGCCAGCAGCAATGTGCGGGGCCCCACCTACGAGCAGTACTTC. The rearrangement links TRBV21-1 to TRBJ2-5; the DNA was not compared with TRBD1, the D call given in the table. Near its end, the DNA agrees better with TRBJ2-7, so the J call may be wrong. TRBV21-1 is classified as a pseudogene. CDR3 length equals 15 residues.

This clonotype was detected only a few times. The V and J genes are TRBV9 and TRBJ1-2; 7 bases line up with TRBD1. The J segment lost 7 bases and the V segment lost 0 bases, leaving 18 bases of the junction unmatched. Germline V gene data show CDR1 as SGDLS and CDR2 as YYNGEE. The CDR3 contains 18 residues. As DNA, the CDR3 is TGTGCCAGCAGCGTAGCACCGATCATAACAGGGGAAGGTTCTGGCTACACCTTC. Translation: CASSVAPIITGEGSGYTF.